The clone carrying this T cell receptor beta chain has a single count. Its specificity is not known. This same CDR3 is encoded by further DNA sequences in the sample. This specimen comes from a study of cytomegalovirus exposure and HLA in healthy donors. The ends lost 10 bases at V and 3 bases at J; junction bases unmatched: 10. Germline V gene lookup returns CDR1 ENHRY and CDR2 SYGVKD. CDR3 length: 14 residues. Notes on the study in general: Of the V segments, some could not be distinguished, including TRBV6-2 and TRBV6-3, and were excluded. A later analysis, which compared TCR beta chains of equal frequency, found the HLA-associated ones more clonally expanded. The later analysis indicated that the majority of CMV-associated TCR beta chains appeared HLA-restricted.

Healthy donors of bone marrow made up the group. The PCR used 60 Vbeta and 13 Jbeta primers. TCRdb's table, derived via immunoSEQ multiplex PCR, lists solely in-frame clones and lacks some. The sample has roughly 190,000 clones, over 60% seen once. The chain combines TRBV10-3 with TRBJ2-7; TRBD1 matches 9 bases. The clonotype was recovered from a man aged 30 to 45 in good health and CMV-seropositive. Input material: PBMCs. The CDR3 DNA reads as TGTGCCACCACCCCCGGGACAGGGAACTACGAGCAGTACTTC. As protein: CATTPGTGNYEQYF.